These 5 T cell receptor beta chains were all obtained from the same sample, sequenced in a study of CD8+ T cells in alopecia areata. Extraction and reverse transcription of RNA yielded cDNA as the sequencing template. Repertoires were generated with immunoSEQ multiplex PCR, while TCRdb's copy carries only in-frame clones and drops some. Of some 210,000 clones in the sample, around 62% were seen once. The sample consisted of CD4+ T cells sorted from blood, taken at week 0. Receptors were obtained from a human donor with alopecia areata.

The V call is TRBV18, the J call TRBJ2-1; D uncertain. V was shortened by 7 bases and J by 4 bases, with 14 bases between the two germline ends. Per the germline V gene, CDR1 is KGHSH and CDR2 is LQKENI. This CDR3 comprises 14 residues. This CDR3 reads CASFTDDNYNEQFF. The CDR3 region has the DNA TGTGCCAGCTTCACCGATGACAATTACAATGAGCAGTTCTTC.

V gene TRBV18 combines with J gene TRBJ2-7; TRBD1 or TRBD2 may be the D gene (5 bases each). The V gene's germline CDR1 is KGHSH and CDR2 LQKENI. There are 15 residues in the CDR3. The germline V and J ends were trimmed by 3 bases and 0 bases, with 12 bases remaining between them. CDR3 residues: CASSPVGRSSYEQYF. CDR3 bases: TGTGCCAGCTCACCCGTGGGACGGAGCTCCTACGAGCAGTACTTC.

Ten or more counts support this clone. This chain links TRBV6-6 with TRBJ1-2, with D possibly TRBD1 on 6 matching bases. This CDR3 contains 14 residues. Per germline, CDR1 MNHNY and CDR2 SVGAGI (reference sequence). The V gene lost 2 bases and the J gene lost 6 bases, with 13 bases spanning the gap. The CDR3 bases are TGTGCCAGCAGTTACGCGGGGTCAGGGGATGGCTACACCTTC. It translates to CASSYAGSGDGYTF.

The V call is TRBV7-9, the J call TRBJ1-2; 8 nucleotides align to TRBD1. CDR1 is SEHNR and CDR2 is FQNEAQ in the germline V gene (reference sequence). The V gene end was trimmed by 5 bases and the J gene end by 4 bases; junction bases not matched to a gene: 9. The CDR3 is made up of 15 amino acids. Written as DNA, the CDR3 is TGTGCCAGCAGCACTCCCGGACAGGGCGGCTATGGCTACACCTTC. This codes for CASSTPGQGGYGYTF.

The CDR3 coding sequence is TGCAGTGCTTTTAACACCGGGGAGCTGTTTTTT. Its translation: CSAFNTGELFF. The chain carries TRBV20-1 and TRBJ2-2; no definite D call. CDR1 and CDR2 (germline): DFQATT, SNEGSKA (reference sequence). V gave up 5 bases and J gave up 2 bases, with 3 bases separating them. The CDR3 runs to 11 residues.